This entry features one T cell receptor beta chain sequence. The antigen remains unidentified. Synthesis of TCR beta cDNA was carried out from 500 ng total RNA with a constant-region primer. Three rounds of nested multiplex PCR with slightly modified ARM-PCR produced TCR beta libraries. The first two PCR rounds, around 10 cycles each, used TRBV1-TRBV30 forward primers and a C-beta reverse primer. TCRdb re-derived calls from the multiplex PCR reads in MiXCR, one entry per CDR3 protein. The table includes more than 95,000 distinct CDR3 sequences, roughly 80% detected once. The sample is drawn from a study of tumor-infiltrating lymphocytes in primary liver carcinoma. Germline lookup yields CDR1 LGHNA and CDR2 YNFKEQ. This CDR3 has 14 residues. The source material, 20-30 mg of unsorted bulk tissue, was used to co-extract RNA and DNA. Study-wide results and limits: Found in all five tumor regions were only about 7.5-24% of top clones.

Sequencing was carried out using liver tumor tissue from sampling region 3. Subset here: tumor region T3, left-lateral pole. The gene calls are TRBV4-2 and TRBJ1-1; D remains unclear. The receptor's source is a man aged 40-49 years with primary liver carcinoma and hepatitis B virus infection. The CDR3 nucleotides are TGTGCTGGCAGCCAAGATCGGGGAAACACTGAAGCTTTCTTT. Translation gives CAGSQDRGNTEAFF.